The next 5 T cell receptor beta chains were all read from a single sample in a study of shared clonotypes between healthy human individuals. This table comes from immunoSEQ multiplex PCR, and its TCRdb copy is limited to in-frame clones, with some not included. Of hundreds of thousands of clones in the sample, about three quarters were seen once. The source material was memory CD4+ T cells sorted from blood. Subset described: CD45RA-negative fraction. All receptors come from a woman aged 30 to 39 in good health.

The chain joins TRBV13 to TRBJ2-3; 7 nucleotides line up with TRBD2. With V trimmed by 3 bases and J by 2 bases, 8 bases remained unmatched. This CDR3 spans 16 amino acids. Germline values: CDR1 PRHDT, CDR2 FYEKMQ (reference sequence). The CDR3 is CASSFFTGGFTDTQYF. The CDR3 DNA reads TGTGCCAGCAGCTTCTTTACGGGAGGCTTCACAGATACGCAGTATTTT.

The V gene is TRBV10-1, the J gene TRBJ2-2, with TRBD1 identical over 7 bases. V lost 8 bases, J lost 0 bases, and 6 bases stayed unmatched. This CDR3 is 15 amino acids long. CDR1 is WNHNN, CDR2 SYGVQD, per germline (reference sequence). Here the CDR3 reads CASGRQGTNTGELFF. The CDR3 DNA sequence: TGCGCCAGCGGGAGACAGGGCACGAACACCGGGGAGCTGTTTTTT.

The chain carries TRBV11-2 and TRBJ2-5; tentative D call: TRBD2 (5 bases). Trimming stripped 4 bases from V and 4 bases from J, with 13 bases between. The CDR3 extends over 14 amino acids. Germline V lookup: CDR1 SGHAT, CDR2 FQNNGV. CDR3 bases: TGTGCCAGCAGCTCCCCGGGGAAGGGAGAGACCCAGTACTTC. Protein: CASSSPGKGETQYF.

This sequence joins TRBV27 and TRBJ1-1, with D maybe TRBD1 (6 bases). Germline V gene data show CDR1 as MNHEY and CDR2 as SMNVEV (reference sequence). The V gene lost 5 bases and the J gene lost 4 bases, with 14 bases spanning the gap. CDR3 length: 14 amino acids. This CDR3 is CASSRAGVGTEAFF. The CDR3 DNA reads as TGTGCCAGCAGTCGGGCAGGGGTGGGCACTGAAGCTTTCTTT.

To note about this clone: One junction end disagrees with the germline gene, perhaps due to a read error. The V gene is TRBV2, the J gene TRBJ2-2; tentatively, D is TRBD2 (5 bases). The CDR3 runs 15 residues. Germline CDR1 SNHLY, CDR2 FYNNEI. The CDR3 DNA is TGTGCCAGCAGTGATTTGGCCCTCACCCCCGGGGAGCCGTTTTTT. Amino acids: CASSDLALTPGEPFF.